Shown below are 8 T cell receptor beta chains from a single sample sequenced in a study of T cells after posttransplantation cyclophosphamide. Clones were sequenced by immunoSEQ multiplex PCR, and TCRdb holds only the in-frame ones, with some missing. The sample lists about 8,000 clones, about 90% occurring once. The sample comprised CD4+ T cells sorted from blood. These receptors were taken from a woman aged 45-60 years in good health and a related stem cell transplant donor.

The chain uses TRBV5-6 and TRBJ2-3; a possible D gene is TRBD1 (6 bases). Germline assignment: CDR1 SGHDT and CDR2 YYEEEE. V was pared by 4 bases and J by 0 bases, with 9 bases between. The CDR3 covers 14 residues. CDR3 residues: CASSVDSSTDTQYF. The CDR3 DNA sequence: TGTGCCAGCAGCGTGGACAGTAGCACAGATACGCAGTATTTT.

Only one count was recorded for this clone. The chain joins TRBV5-4 to TRBJ2-3; 13 positions match TRBD2. Trimming removed 3 bases from V and 4 bases from J; junction bases left unmatched: 5. Per germline, CDR1 SGHNT and CDR2 YYREEE (reference sequence). The CDR3 loop spans 16 amino acids. The CDR3 nucleotides read TGTGCCAGCAGCTGGACTAGCGGGGGTCGCCCAGATACGCAGTATTTT. As protein: CASSWTSGGRPDTQYF.

DNA of the CDR3: TGTGCCAGCAGCTTAGATCTAGCGGGAGACTACGAGCAGTACTTC. The encoded protein is CASSLDLAGDYEQYF. V is TRBV7-2 and J is TRBJ2-7; TRBD2 aligns across 10 bases. V lost 1 base, J lost 3 bases, and 3 bases stayed unmatched. The CDR3 runs 15 residues. Germline V gene lookup returns CDR1 SGHTA and CDR2 FQGNSA.

CDR3 DNA sequence: TGTGCCAGCAGTCCCGCGGGACAGGTGGACTACACCTTC. Its protein is CASSPAGQVDYTF. The chain couples TRBV28 to TRBJ1-2; TRBD1 agrees at 8 bases. V lost 5 bases, J lost 10 bases, and 9 bases stayed unmatched. Germline CDR1 MDHEN, CDR2 SYDVKM. This CDR3 is built from 13 residues.

The V and J genes are TRBV29-1 and TRBJ1-1; D may be TRBD1 (6 bases). The V gene's germline CDR1 is SQVTM and CDR2 ANQGSEA. The V end lost 4 bases, the J end lost 2 bases, and 11 bases lay between the germline ends. CDR3 length equals 13 residues. The CDR3 spells CSVGMDSNTEAFF. In DNA, the CDR3 is TGCAGCGTTGGCATGGACAGTAACACTGAAGCTTTCTTT. Together with reference TRBV29-1 and TRBJ1-1, the CDR3 gives the full variable domain: SAVISQKPSRDICQRGTSLTIQCQVDSQVTMMFWYRQQPGQSLTLIATANQGSEATYESGFVIDKFPISRPNLTFSTLTVSNMSPEDSSIYLCSVGMDSNTEAFFGQGTRLTVV.

The CDR3, as DNA: TGTGCCAGCAGCCCCCAGGGCCGCGGGGGGGGCAATGAGCAGTTCTTC. Residues: CASSPQGRGGGNEQFF. V is TRBV7-8 and J is TRBJ2-1; TRBD2 aligns across 9 bases. Germline CDR1 is SGHVS and CDR2 is FQNEAQ. The V and J ends lost 5 bases and 6 bases, in that order; junction bases with no gene match: 11. The CDR3 length is 16 residues.

The chain joins TRBV28 to TRBJ2-5, with a weak D call TRBD1 (5 bases). The CDR3 consists of 12 residues. The V end was cut by 6 bases, the J end by 8 bases, with 13 bases between. Germline CDR1 MDHEN, CDR2 SYDVKM. The CDR3 DNA reads as TGTGCCAGCAGAAGCCCAGGGAAAACCCAGTACTTC. Amino acids: CASRSPGKTQYF. Variable domain in full (rest from reference TRBV28 and TRBJ2-5): DVKVTQSSRYLVKRTGEKVFLECVQDMDHENMFWYRQDPGLGLRLIYFSYDVKMKEKGDIPEGYSVSREKKERFSLILESASTNQTSMYLCASRSPGKTQYFGPGTRLLVL.

This clone was seen only once. This chain connects TRBV7-9 to TRBJ2-7; 7 nucleotides align to TRBD2. Germline CDR1 and CDR2: SEHNR and FQNEAQ (reference sequence). CDR3 length equals 18 residues. V trimming: 0 bases; J trimming: 2 bases; junction bases outside the gene matches: 13. CDR3: CASSLAGPLGGRAYEQYF. CDR3 DNA sequence: TGTGCCAGCAGCTTAGCGGGACCCCTTGGAGGGAGGGCCTACGAGCAGTACTTC.